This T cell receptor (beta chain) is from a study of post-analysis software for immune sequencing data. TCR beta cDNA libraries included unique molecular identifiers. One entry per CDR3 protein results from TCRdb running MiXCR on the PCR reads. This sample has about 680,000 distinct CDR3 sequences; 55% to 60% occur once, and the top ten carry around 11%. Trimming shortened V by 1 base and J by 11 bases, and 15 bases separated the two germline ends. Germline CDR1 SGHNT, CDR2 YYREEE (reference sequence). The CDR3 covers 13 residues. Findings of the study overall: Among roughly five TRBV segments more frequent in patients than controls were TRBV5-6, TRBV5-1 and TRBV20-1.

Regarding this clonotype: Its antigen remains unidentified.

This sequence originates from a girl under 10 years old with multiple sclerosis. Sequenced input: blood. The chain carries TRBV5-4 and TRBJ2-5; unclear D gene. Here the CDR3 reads CASSLTRLSEQYF. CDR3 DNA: TGTGCCAGCAGCTTGACGAGGTTGAGTGAGCAGTACTTC.